This T cell receptor (beta chain) appears in the sequencing data of a study of cytomegalovirus exposure and HLA in healthy donors. Only a few counts were recorded for this clone. This same CDR3 is encoded by further DNA sequences in the sample. The CDR3 covers 14 residues. Germline CDR1 is SGDLS and CDR2 is YYNGEE. Trimming took off 2 bases at V and 1 base at J, with 7 bases between the two ends. The study ran its PCR with 60 Vbeta and 13 Jbeta primers. The protocol was immunoSEQ multiplex PCR, while the TCRdb copy is restricted to in-frame clones and leaves out a portion. The sample includes approximately 100,000 clones, 65% to 80% of them seen just once.

This chain joins TRBV9 and TRBJ1-5; D call uncertain. The TCR was taken from a woman between 50 and 59 years old in good health and CMV-seropositive. Material: PBMCs. The CDR3 coding sequence is TGTGCCAGCAGCGTTTCAGGAAGCAATCAGCCCCAGCATTTT. Its protein product is CASSVSGSNQPQHF.